This T cell receptor beta chain was sequenced for a study of T cell responses to AZD1222 COVID-19 vaccine. Study results and caveats: Close to half of all spike-specific TCRs reportedly target regions of the variants that are unmutated. Rises in breadth and depth of Spike-specific TCRs came after two AZD1222 doses. Repertoire sampling happened only post peak T cell response. Clonal diversity was possibly underestimated, and the donors were mostly white British, with more females.

Comment on this clone: What it binds is not known.

Some clones are missing from TCRdb's copy, which holds only in-frame ones; the method was immunoSEQ multiplex PCR. Here the sample spans around 130,000 clones, 94% being singletons. CDR3 length equals 16 residues. J gave up 2 bases and V 0 bases, and 3 bases lay outside the gene matches. In germline, CDR1 is LGHNA, CDR2 YNFKEQ. This material consisted of peripheral blood, taken on day 0 of AZD1222 vaccination. The chain joins TRBV4-2 to TRBJ2-7; 11 nucleotides align to TRBD2. The source is an adult in good health. CDR3 DNA sequence: TGTGCCAGCAGCCAAGATGGGACTAGCGGCCCCTACGAGCAGTACTTC. Translation gives CASSQDGTSGPYEQYF.